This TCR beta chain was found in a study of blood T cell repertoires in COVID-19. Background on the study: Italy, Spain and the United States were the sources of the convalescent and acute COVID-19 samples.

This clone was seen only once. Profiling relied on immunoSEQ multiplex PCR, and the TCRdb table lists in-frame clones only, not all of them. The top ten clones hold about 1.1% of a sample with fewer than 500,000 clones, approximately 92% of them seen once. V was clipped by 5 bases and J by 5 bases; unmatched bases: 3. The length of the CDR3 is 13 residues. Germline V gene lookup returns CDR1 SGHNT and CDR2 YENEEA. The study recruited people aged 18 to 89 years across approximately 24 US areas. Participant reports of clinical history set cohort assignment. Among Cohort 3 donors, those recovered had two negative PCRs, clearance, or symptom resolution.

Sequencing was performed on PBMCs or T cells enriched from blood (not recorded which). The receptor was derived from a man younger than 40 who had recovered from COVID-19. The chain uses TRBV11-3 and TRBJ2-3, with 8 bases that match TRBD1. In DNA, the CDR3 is TGTGCCAGCAGCCCAGGGGGCCTAGATACGCAGTATTTT. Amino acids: CASSPGGLDTQYF.